This T cell receptor beta chain appears in the sequencing data of a study of CD4 T cells in relation to SARS-CoV-2 and coronaviruses (dated by TCRdb to 2020 to 2023). Regarding the complete study: The ViraFEST assay cultured PBMCs with antigen for roughly 11 days, then sequenced TCR beta CDR3s to find antigen-specific clonal expansions. The negative reference condition was either a culture with an HIV-1 Nef peptide pool or a culture with no peptide. Using patient-derived lymphoblastoid cell lines, the shared crossreactive spike epitopes were mapped to their HLA restriction. Memory CD4+ T cell crossreactivity between SARS-CoV-2 and common cold coronavirus spike proteins was assessed at the TCR clonotype level in the study. Samples from a few pre-COVID donors and the naive versus memory experiments were sequenced with the Adaptive Biotechnologies TCR-sequencing kit; other data were Illumina-based. A different, Illumina-based TCR-beta assay was used to sequence expansion assays from other donors in the study.

About this clone: Its antigen is still unknown. No much larger clone exists at a distance of one base, and base qualities are not known.

CD4+ T cells from unexposed donors were collected before the COVID-19 pandemic (2011-2018). Following 10 days of culture, the EasySep CD4+ T cell isolation kit was used to isolate CD4+ T cells. Unexposed donor CD4+ T cells were tested for reactivity to SARS-CoV-2 S and N and four common cold coronavirus spike pools, as cell number allowed. Each well held some 1.9 million PBMCs cultured in IMDM containing approximately 5% human AB serum and around 10 IU/ml IL-2. Half of the culture medium was replaced with fresh IL-2-containing medium on days 3 and 7. Triplicate replicate wells were generally used for each peptide culture condition. The leukapheresis product used for the unexposed donors was purchased from a commercial source. PBMCs were isolated from leukapheresis product or whole blood by Ficoll-Paque PLUS gradient centrifugation. PBMCs were either cryopreserved at -140 degrees C or used fresh in the expansion assay. The QIAamp Micro DNA Kit was used to extract genomic DNA from the CD4+ T cells.

The CDR3, cysteine through phenylalanine, is 16 amino acids long. The entry retains the CDR3 DNA only, 48 bases that are in frame from base 1. CDR1 and CDR2, looked up from the germline V gene, are SNHLY and FYNNEI. V sheds 3 bases and J sheds 6 bases, leaving 15 bases between their ends. Findings and caveats that apply to the study as a whole: Significantly weaker SARS-CoV-2-driven expansion was shown by crossreactive clones than by monoreactive clones, consistent with antigenic imprinting. The study was limited by small numbers of patients and tested TCRs. Pre-pandemic and post-infection samples were not both contributed by any donor, so tracing of the source of pre-existing responses was limited. Since the crossreactivity analysis centred on spike protein, crossreactivity against other viral proteins was not assessed. Memory CD4+ clonotypes crossrecognizing SARS-CoV-2 and at least one common cold coronavirus spike were found in roughly 59% of donors.

Libraries came from the immunoSEQ multiplex PCR assay. The paper's processing steps were these. During preprocessing, nonproductive sequences were removed, as were CDR3s that did not start with C, did not end with F or W, or were shorter than 7 amino acids. Antigen-specific clonotypes were called with the MANAFEST web app, based on expansion relative to reference and other culture wells. To be counted as positive, a clone had to show significant expansion compared with the reference culture, at an FDR below 0.05, in 2 of 3 replicate wells. Positive clones also required significant expansion versus all other tandem wells and an odds ratio above 5. Pairwise Levenshtein distance, computed with the stringdist R package after three terminal residues were trimmed from each end, was used as the measure of CDR3 homology. Entries here come from immuneACCESS through TCRdb and include only in-frame sequences with V and J called. Some clones fail to appear in such tables; in the studies checked, an unresolved V gene covers under half of the shortfall, and the cause of the remainder is unknown. For V, J and clone size, that table is used; D and trimming come from the DNA. The sample table holds around 20,000 clones, of which approximately 68% were seen once. The ten largest clonotypes hold 9.5% to 12% of the sample.

The specimen was CD4+ T cells from PBMCs, cultured in vitro. This TCR derives from a human donor in good health. Recombination joined TRBV2 with TRBJ1-6; no D segment can be confidently identified. The CDR3 is CASSEVMASRNSPLHF. The DNA sequence is as follows: TGTGCCAGCAGTGAGGTTATGGCTTCTCGTAATTCACCCCTCCACTTT.